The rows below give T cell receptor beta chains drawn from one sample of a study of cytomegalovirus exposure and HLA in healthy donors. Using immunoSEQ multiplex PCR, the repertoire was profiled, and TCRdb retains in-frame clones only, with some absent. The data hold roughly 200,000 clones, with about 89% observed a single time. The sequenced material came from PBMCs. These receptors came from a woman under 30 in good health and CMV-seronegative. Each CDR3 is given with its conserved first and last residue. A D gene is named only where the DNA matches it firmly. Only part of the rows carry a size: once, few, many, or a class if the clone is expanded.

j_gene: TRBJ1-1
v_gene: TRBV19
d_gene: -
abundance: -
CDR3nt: TGTGCCAGTAGTGTGGACACAATGAACACTGAAGCTTTCTTT
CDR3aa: CASSVDTMNTEAFF

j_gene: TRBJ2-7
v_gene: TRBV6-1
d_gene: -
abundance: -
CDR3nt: TGTGCCAGCAGTGACAGGGTGACCTACGAGCAGTACTTC
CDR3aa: CASSDRVTYEQYF

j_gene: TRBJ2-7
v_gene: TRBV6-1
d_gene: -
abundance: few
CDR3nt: TGTGCCAGCAGTGACCAGGGCTACGAGCAGTACTTC
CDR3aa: CASSDQGYEQYF

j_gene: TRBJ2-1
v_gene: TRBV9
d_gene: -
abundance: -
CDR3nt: TGTGCCAGCAGCGTAGGGGGGGTCGATGAGCAGTTCTTC
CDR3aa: CASSVGGVDEQFF

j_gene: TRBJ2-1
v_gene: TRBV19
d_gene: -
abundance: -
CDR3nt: TGTGCCAGTAGTATCGACACCTACAATGAGCAGTTCTTC
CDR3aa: CASSIDTYNEQFF

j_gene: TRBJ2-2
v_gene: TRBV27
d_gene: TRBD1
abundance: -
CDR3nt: TGTGCCAGCAGTTCTTGGACAGGGGCCGGGGAGCTGTTTTTT
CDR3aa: CASSSWTGAGELFF

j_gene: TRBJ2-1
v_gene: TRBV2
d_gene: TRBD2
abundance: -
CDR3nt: TGTGCCAGCAGTGACGACGGCGGGAGGGGATACAATGAGCAGTTCTTC
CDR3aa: CASSDDGGRGYNEQFF

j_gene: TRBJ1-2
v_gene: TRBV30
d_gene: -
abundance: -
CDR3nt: TGTGCCTGGAGTTTCTTCTATGGCTACACCTTC
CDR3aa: CAWSFFYGYTF

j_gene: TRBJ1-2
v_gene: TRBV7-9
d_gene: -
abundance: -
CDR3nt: TGTGCCAGCACCCCCATGGGGGGAACTAACTATGGCTACACCTTC
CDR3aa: CASTPMGGTNYGYTF

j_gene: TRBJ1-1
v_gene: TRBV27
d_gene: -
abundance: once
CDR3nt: TGTGCCAGCAGTTTATCGAACGTACAGGTCAGGGAAGCTTTCTTT
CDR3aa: CASSLSNVQVREAFF

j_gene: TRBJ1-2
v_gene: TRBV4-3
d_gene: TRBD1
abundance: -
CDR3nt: TGCGCCAGCAGCCAAGAGCAGGGGGGTGGCTACACCTTC
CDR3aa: CASSQEQGGGYTF

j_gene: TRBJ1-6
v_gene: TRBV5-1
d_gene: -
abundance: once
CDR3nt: TGCGCCAGCACCTCCTTCCCACGGGGTTCACCCCTCCACTTT
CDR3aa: CASTSFPRGSPLHF

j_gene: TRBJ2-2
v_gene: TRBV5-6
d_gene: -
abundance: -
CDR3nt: TGTGCCAGCAGCTTGTACGGGGAGCTGTTTTTT
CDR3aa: CASSLYGELFF

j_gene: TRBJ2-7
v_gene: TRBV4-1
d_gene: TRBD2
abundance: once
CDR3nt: TGCGCCAGCAGCCAAGCTTTGCCGCGACTAGCGGGGGGATACGAGCAGTACTTC
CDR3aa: CASSQALPRLAGGYEQYF

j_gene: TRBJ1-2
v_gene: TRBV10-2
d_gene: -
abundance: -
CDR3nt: TGCGCCAGCAGGGGTCAGTCGGGACTGACGGACTACTATGGCTACACCTTC
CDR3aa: CASRGQSGLTDYYGYTF

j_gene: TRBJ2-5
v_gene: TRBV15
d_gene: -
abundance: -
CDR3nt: TGTGCCACCAGCAGCTACAGGGCAGTTAAGCAGGAGACCCAGTACTTC
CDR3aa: CATSSYRAVKQETQYF

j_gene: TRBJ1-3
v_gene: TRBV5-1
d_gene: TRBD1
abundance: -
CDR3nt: TGCGCCAGCACACCGACAGGGAGCTCTGGAAACACCATATATTTT
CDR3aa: CASTPTGSSGNTIYF

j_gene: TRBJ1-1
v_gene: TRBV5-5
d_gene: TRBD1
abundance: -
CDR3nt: TGTGCCAGCAGCTATTGGACAGGGGGCGCCTTGGACACTGAAGCTTTCTTT
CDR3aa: CASSYWTGGALDTEAFF

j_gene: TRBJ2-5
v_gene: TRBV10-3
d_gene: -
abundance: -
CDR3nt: TGTGCCATCAGTGAGCCAAAAGAGGCCGGGGAGACCCAGTACTTC
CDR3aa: CAISEPKEAGETQYF

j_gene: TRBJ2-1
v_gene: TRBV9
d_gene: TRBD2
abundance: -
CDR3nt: TGTGCCAGCAGCACGGGACTAGCGGGGGGATTCTCCTACAATGAGCAGTTCTTC
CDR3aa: CASSTGLAGGFSYNEQFF

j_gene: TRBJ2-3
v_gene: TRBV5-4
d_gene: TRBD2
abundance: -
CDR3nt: TGTGCCAGCAGCTTGGGAGGACTAGCGGGAGGACTCGGCACAGATACGCAGTATTTT
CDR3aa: CASSLGGLAGGLGTDTQYF

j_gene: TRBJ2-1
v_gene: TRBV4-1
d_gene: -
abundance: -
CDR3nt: TGCGCCAGCAGCCAAGCCCGTAGTGAGCAGTTCTTC
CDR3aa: CASSQARSEQFF

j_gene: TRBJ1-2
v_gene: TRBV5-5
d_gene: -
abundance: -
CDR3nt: TGTGCCAGCAGCTCTCGAAGAGCTAACTATGGCTACACCTTC
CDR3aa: CASSSRRANYGYTF

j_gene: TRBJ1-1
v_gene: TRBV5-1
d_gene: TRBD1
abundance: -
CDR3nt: TGCGCCAGCAGCATAACACACGGGGACAGGGATACTGAAGCTTTCTTT
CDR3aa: CASSITHGDRDTEAFF

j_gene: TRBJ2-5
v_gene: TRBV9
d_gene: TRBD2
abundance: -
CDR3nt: TGTGCCAGCAGCGAGATGAGCGGGGGGAACCAAGAGACCCAGTACTTC
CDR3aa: CASSEMSGGNQETQYF

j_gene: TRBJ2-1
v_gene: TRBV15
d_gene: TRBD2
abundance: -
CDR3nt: TGTGCCACCAGCAGAGATGCGGCGGACGTTTACCGGGGGGTCGGGGAGCAGTTCTTC
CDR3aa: CATSRDAADVYRGVGEQFF

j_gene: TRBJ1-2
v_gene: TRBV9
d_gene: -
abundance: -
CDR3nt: TGTGCCAGCAGCGTAGGGTGGGGCTCAGCTAACTATGGCTACACCTTC
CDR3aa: CASSVGWGSANYGYTF

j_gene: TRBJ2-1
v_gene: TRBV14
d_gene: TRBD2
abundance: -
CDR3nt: TGTGCCAGCAGCCAAGATTGGTCGGGAGGTTCTTACAATGAGCAGTTCTTC
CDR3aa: CASSQDWSGGSYNEQFF

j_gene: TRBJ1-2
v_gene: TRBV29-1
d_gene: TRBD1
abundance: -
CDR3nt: TGCAGCGTTACCACGACAGGGTACTTCCCGATCTATGGCTACACCTTC
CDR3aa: CSVTTTGYFPIYGYTF

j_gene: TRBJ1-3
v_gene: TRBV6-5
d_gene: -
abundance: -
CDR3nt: TGTGCCACCATTTCAGGGTGGAACACCATATATTTT
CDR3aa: CATISGWNTIYF

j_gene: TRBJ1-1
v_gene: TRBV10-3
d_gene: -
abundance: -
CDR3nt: TGTGCCATCAGTGATCCGGGGGATTGGAGGCACACTGAAGCTTTCTTT
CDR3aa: CAISDPGDWRHTEAFF

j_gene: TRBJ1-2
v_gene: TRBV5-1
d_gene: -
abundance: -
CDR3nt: TGCGCCAGCAACCGGGGTGAGGGCCCGAACTATGGCTACACCTTC
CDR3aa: CASNRGEGPNYGYTF

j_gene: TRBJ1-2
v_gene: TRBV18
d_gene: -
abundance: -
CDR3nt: TGTGCCAGCTCACCTTCCCGGGTCCTTGGCTACACCTTC
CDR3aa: CASSPSRVLGYTF

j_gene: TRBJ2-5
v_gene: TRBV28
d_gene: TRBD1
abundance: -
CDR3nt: TGTGCCAGCAGGACAGGGGCAACGGGGCGGGAGACCCAGTACTTC
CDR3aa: CASRTGATGRETQYF

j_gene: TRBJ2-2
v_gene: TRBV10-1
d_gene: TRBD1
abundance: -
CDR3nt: TGCGCCAGCAGCTCATCCCAGGGGGCTCCCACCGGGGAGCTGTTTTTT
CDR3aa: CASSSSQGAPTGELFF

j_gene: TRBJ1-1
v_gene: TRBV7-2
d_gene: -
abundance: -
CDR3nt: TGTGCCAGCAGCTTGGGGGGTAAGTGGACTGAAGCTTTCTTT
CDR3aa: CASSLGGKWTEAFF

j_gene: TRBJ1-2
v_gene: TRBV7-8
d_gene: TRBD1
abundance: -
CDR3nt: TGTGCCAGCAGCCGAGCTCCCGGGACAGGGAACTATGGCTACACCTTC
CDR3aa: CASSRAPGTGNYGYTF

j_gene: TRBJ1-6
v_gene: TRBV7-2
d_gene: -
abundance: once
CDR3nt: TGTGCCAGCAGCCTCGGTCCTTCACCCCTCCACTTT
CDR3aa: CASSLGPSPLHF

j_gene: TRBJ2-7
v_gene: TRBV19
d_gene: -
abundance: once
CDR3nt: TGTGCCAGTAGTACCTATTACGAGCAGTACTTC
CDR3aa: CASSTYYEQYF

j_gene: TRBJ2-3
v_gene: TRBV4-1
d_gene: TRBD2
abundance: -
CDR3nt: TGCGCCAGCAGCCAAGTAGCGGGGGGGCCGACAGATACGCAGTATTTT
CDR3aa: CASSQVAGGPTDTQYF

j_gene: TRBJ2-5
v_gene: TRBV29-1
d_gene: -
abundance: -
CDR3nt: TGCAGCGTCGGGTCCGACACCCAGTACTTC
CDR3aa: CSVGSDTQYF

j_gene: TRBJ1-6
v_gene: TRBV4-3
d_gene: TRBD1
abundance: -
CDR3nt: TGCGCCAGCAGCCAAGAGACAGGGGTGGCTTGGAATTCACCCCTCCACTTT
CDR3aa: CASSQETGVAWNSPLHF

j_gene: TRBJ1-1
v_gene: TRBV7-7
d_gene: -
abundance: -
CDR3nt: TGTGCCAGCAGCCAGCGGCCTGAAGCTTTCTTT
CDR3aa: CASSQRPEAFF

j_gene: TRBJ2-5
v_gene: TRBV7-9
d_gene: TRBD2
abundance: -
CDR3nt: TGTTCCAGCAGCGCCGGGGGGGAGACCCAGTACTTC
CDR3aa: CSSSAGGETQYF

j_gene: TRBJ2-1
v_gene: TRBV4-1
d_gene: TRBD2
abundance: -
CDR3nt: TGCGCCAGCAGCCAACTTAGCGGGAGGGCCGACAATGAGCAGTTCTTC
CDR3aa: CASSQLSGRADNEQFF

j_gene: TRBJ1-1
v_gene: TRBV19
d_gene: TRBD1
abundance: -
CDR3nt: TGTGCCAGTATGGAGACAGGGGAGGCGAACACTGAAGCTTTCTTT
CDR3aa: CASMETGEANTEAFF

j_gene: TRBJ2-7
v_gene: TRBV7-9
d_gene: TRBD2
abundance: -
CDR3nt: TGTGCCAGCAGCTTAGTCCTTAGCGGGAGTTCGGGCGAGCAGTACTTC
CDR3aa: CASSLVLSGSSGEQYF

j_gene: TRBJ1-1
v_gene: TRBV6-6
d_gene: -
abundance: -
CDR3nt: TGTGCCAGCACCTACGAGGGTACTGAAGCTTTCTTT
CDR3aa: CASTYEGTEAFF

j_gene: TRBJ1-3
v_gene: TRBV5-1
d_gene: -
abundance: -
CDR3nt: TGCGCCAGCAACGCGGGGGGCGGAAACACCATATATTTT
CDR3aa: CASNAGGGNTIYF